These 21 T cell receptor beta chains were all obtained from the same sample, sequenced in a study of T cells in Graves' hyperthyroidism and ophthalmopathy. The investigators amplified TCR beta CDR3 regions from RNA transcripts. During a first-round RT-PCR of the TCR CDR3, the HTBI primer set was used. One entry per CDR3 protein results from TCRdb running MiXCR on the multiplex PCR reads. The data contain 550,000 to 700,000 distinct CDR3 sequences, more than 45% of them singletons. Material for sequencing was peripheral blood or thyroid tissue (not recorded which). Receptor source: an adult woman with Graves' disease, either hyperthyroidism or ophthalmopathy (not recorded which).

The sample holds one count of this clonotype. The J gene is TRBJ2-7, the V gene TRBV15, with D perhaps matching TRBD1 (5 bases). With the DNA end fitting TRBJ2-1 better, the J assignment may be wrong. The CDR3 covers 17 residues. Germline CDR1 is LNHNV and CDR2 is YYDKDF (reference sequence). Here the CDR3 DNA reads TGTGCCACCAGCAGAGGTTCGGTGGCCCTTAGGGGAAATGAGCAGTTCTTC. It specifies CATSRGSVALRGNEQFF.

The gene calls are TRBV19 and TRBJ1-5, with D perhaps matching TRBD1 (5 bases). CDR1 and CDR2 from the germline V gene are LNHDA and SQIVND (reference sequence). The V and J ends lost 4 bases and 7 bases respectively, with 23 bases between them. This CDR3 spans 17 amino acids. The CDR3, as DNA: TGTGCCAGTAGTAGGGGGTACTCTGGGGCCGCGGGCCAGCCCCAGCATTTT. It codes for CASSRGYSGAAGQPQHF.

The chain couples TRBV7-3 to TRBJ2-7; D is unclear. The CDR3 runs to 14 residues. Germline V gives CDR1 SGHTA, CDR2 FQGTGA. V gave up 3 bases and J gave up 3 bases, with 12 bases separating them. The CDR3 region has the DNA TGTGCCAGCAGCTTTGGGCCAGGATTCTACGAGCAGTACTTC. This encodes CASSFGPGFYEQYF.

V and J are TRBV10-3 and TRBJ2-5; D possibly corresponds to TRBD1 (5 bases). Germline CDR1 reads ENHRY; CDR2 reads SYGVKD. The ends were cut back, 4 bases at V and 2 bases at J, with 17 bases in the middle. This CDR3 comprises 16 residues. CDR3 DNA sequence: TGTGCCATCAGTGGTGGGGCCAGAGACTCGCAAGAGACCCAGTACTTC. Its translation is CAISGGARDSQETQYF.

This clonotype was observed a few times. The CDR3 coding sequence is TGTGCCACCAGCGCGGCAACGCAGAACACTGAAGCTTTCTTT. It is translated as CATSAATQNTEAFF. The J gene is TRBJ1-1, the V gene TRBV15; D is ambiguous. This CDR3 is built from 14 residues. V shed 5 bases and J shed 1 base, with 11 bases lying between them. Germline CDR1 is LNHNV and CDR2 is YYDKDF (reference sequence).

The chain employs TRBV7-2 and TRBJ2-5; the match to TRBD2 covers 11 bases. Losses at the gene ends were 5 bases for V and 5 bases for J; bases not matched to a gene: 16. Germline V gene data show CDR1 as SGHTA and CDR2 as FQGNSA. The CDR3 spans 18 residues. CDR3 protein: CASSQRGLLAGAKETQYF. The CDR3 nucleotides are TGTGCCAGCAGCCAGCGAGGCTTACTAGCGGGAGCGAAGGAGACCCAGTACTTC.

The genes are TRBV29-1 and TRBJ2-2; 8 bases are shared with TRBD1. Germline assignment: CDR1 SQVTM and CDR2 ANQGSEA. The CDR3 is 12 amino acids. The CDR3 region has the DNA TGCGGAGGGACAGGATCCACCGGGGAGCTGTTTTTT. It is translated as CGGTGSTGELFF.

The chain links TRBV15 to TRBJ2-7, with 12 bases fitting TRBD1. The CDR3 totals 14 residues. Germline assignment: CDR1 LNHNV and CDR2 YYDKDF (reference sequence). V shed 6 bases and J 5 bases; nucleotides not matched to a gene: 5. The CDR3 sequence: CATSTGQGANEQYF. For the CDR3, the DNA is TGTGCCACCAGTACGGGACAGGGGGCGAACGAGCAGTACTTC.

This chain links TRBV2 with TRBJ2-7, with D tentatively TRBD1 (6 bases). CDR3 length equals 14 residues. Germline V CDR1 and CDR2: SNHLY, FYNNEI. Trimming shortened V by 8 bases and J by 2 bases, and 16 bases separated the two germline ends. The DNA of the CDR3 is TGTGCCAGCTACTCTAGGACAGAAACCTACGAGCAGTACTTC. Translated: CASYSRTETYEQYF.

V and J are TRBV5-6 and TRBJ2-7, with 8 positions matching TRBD1. Germline lookup yields CDR1 SGHDT and CDR2 YYEEEE. The CDR3 contains 14 residues. V lost 0 bases to trimming and J lost 6 bases; unmatched junction nucleotides: 5. The CDR3 DNA sequence: TGTGCCAGCAGCTTGGCCAGACAGGGGTTCGAGCAGTACTTC. Translation gives CASSLARQGFEQYF. Supplemented by reference TRBV5-6 and TRBJ2-7, the full variable domain reads DAGVTQSPTHLIKTRGQQVTLRCSPKSGHDTVSWYQQALGQGPQFIFQYYEEEERQRGNFPDRFSGHQFPNYSSELNVNALLLGDSALYLCASSLARQGFEQYFGPGTRLTVT.

The chain carries TRBV29-1 and TRBJ2-6; no clear D. V was clipped by 3 bases and J by 0 bases, with 12 bases between them. Germline values: CDR1 SQVTM, CDR2 ANQGSEA. This CDR3 region has 16 residues. DNA of the CDR3: TGCAGCGTTGAGGTCCGCACGCCCTCTGGGGCCAACGTCCTGACTTTC. Translating gives CSVEVRTPSGANVLTF. The variable domain in full, completed from reference TRBV29-1 and TRBJ2-6, reads SAVISQKPSRDICQRGTSLTIQCQVDSQVTMMFWYRQQPGQSLTLIATANQGSEATYESGFVIDKFPISRPNLTFSTLTVSNMSPEDSSIYLCSVEVRTPSGANVLTFGAGSRLTVL.

The chain couples TRBV15 to TRBJ2-7; 9 nucleotides agree with TRBD1. CDR1 is LNHNV and CDR2 is YYDKDF in the germline V gene (reference sequence). CDR3 size: 16 residues. J was trimmed by 13 bases and V by 3 bases; bases with no gene match: 19. CDR3 sequence (DNA): TGTGCCACCAGCAGCCCTCACCGGGACAGGGAGTACGGGCATTACTTC. Residues: CATSSPHRDREYGHYF.

J is TRBJ2-2 and V is TRBV20-1; no definite D call. With 2 bases removed from V and 2 bases from J, the gap between germline ends came to 15 bases. The CDR3 is made up of 16 amino acids. CDR1 DFQATT and CDR2 SNEGSKA come from the germline V gene (reference sequence). CDR3 coding DNA: TGCAGTGCTAGAATCCGAGACGGAAGAAACACCGGGGAGCTGTTTTTT. As protein: CSARIRDGRNTGELFF.

Regarding this clonotype: A clone one base away is much larger, so this may be a read error. The chain carries TRBV4-1 and TRBJ2-5, with a tentative D call TRBD2 (5 bases). This CDR3 region has 15 residues. Germline CDR1 MGHRA, CDR2 YSYEKL. Here the CDR3 DNA reads TGTGCCAGCAGCCGAGATCATTATGGGGAGGAGACCCAGTACTTC. Its translation is CASSRDHYGEETQYF.

This clonotype was detected ten times or more. The CDR3 nucleotides are TGTGCCAGCAGTTACTCGATCGAGTTCTACGAGCAGTACTTC. Residues: CASSYSIEFYEQYF. The chain has TRBV6-6 and TRBJ2-7, with unresolved D. This CDR3 comprises 14 residues. Trimming took off 0 bases at V and 3 bases at J, with 9 bases between the two ends. Looked up from germline, CDR1 is MNHNY and CDR2 is SVGAGI (reference sequence).

This chain uses TRBV6-5 with TRBJ1-5; D call uncertain. CDR1 and CDR2 (germline): MNHEY, SVGAGI. The CDR3 extends over 14 amino acids. V was trimmed by 5 bases and J by 1 base, leaving 9 bases between them. CDR3 in amino acids: CASSESASNQPQHF. The CDR3 DNA sequence: TGTGCCAGCAGTGAGTCAGCGAGCAATCAGCCCCAGCATTTT.

This clonotype came up many times. The chain is built from TRBV10-3 and TRBJ1-1; tentatively, D is TRBD1 (5 bases). V lost 7 bases to trimming and J lost 0 bases, with 12 bases between them. CDR3 length equals 14 residues. The V gene's germline CDR1 is ENHRY and CDR2 SYGVKD. The DNA of the CDR3 is TGTGCCATCAATTCCGACAGAGTGAACACTGAAGCTTTCTTT. It specifies CAINSDRVNTEAFF.

This clonotype was recorded at least ten times. A read error may produce the germline difference seen at one junction end. This chain links TRBV14 with TRBJ1-2, with unresolved D. The CDR3 has 13 amino acids. Looked up from germline, CDR1 is SGHDN and CDR2 is FVKESK. CDR3 sequence (DNA): TGTGCCGGCAGCCGGGATTGGACGGGTGGCTACACCTTC. It codes for CAGSRDWTGGYTF.

This chain joins TRBV7-3 and TRBJ2-2; TRBD1 matches 7 bases. The J segment lost 4 bases and the V segment lost 3 bases, leaving 5 bases of the junction unmatched. CDR1 is SGHTA and CDR2 is FQGTGA in the germline V gene. This CDR3 contains 15 residues. The CDR3 reads CASSLRQGSTGELFF. CDR3 nucleotide sequence: TGTGCCAGCAGCTTGAGACAGGGTAGCACCGGGGAGCTGTTTTTT.

At least ten counts were recorded for this clonotype. The rearrangement links TRBV7-9 to TRBJ2-2; 8 nucleotides align to TRBD1. Per germline, CDR1 SEHNR and CDR2 FQNEAQ (reference sequence). The V gene end was trimmed by 5 bases and the J gene end by 7 bases; junction bases not matched to a gene: 9. The CDR3 runs to 15 residues. The CDR3 sequence is CASSPETGAYGELFF. In DNA form, the CDR3 reads TGTGCCAGCAGCCCTGAGACAGGGGCGTACGGGGAGCTGTTTTTT.

This clonotype was recorded at least ten times. The rearrangement links TRBV7-9 to TRBJ1-2, with D hard to call. Trimming cost V 2 bases and J 8 bases, with 9 bases left between them. This CDR3 spans 12 amino acids. Germline CDR1 SEHNR, CDR2 FQNEAQ (reference sequence). DNA of the CDR3: TGTGCCAGCAGCTTAAGTACGGGAGGCTACACCTTC. It codes for CASSLSTGGYTF.